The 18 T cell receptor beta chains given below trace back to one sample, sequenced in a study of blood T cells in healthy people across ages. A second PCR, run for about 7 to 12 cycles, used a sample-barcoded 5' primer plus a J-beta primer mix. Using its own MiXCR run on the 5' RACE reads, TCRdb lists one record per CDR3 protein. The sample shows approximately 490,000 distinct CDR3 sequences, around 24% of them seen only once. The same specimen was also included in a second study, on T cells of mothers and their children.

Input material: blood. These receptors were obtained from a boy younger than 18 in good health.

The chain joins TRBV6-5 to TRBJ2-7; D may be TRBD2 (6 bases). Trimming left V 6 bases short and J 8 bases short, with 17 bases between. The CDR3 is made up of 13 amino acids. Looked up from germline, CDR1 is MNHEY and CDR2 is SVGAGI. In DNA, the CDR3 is TGTGCCAGCAGGCGGGGCGTAAGCTCGAAGCAGTACTTC. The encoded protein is CASRRGVSSKQYF.

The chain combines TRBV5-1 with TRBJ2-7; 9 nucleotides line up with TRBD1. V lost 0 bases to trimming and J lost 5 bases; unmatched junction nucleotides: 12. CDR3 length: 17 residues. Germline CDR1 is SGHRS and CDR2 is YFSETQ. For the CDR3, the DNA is TGCGCCAGCAGCTTGGCCCAACCCGGGACAGGGAACAACGAGCAGTACTTC. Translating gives CASSLAQPGTGNNEQYF. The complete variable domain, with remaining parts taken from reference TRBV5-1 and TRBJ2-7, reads KAGVTQTPRYLIKTRGQQVTLSCSPISGHRSVSWYQQTPGQGLQFLFEYFSETQRNKGNFPGRFSGRQFSNSRSEMNVSTLELGDSALYLCASSLAQPGTGNNEQYFGPGTRLTVT.

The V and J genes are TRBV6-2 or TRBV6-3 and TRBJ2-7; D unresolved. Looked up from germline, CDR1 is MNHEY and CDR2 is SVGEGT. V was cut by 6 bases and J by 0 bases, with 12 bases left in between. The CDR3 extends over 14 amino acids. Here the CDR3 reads CASSSTGISYEQYF. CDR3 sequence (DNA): TGTGCCAGCAGCTCGACTGGCATCTCCTACGAGCAGTACTTC.

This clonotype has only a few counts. CDR3 sequence (DNA): TGTGCCAGCAGTGAACCTCACGGGCAGTACTTC. Translation: CASSEPHGQYF. The chain is built from TRBV25-1 and TRBJ2-7, with no clear D. This CDR3 is 11 amino acids long. V was shortened by 2 bases and J by 9 bases, with 8 bases between the two germline ends. Germline V gene lookup returns CDR1 MGHDK and CDR2 SYGVNS.

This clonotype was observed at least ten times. The CDR3 is CASSQDRTGTEQYF. CDR3 bases: TGCGCCAGCAGCCAAGATCGGACAGGGACCGAGCAGTACTTC. The chain links TRBV4-3 to TRBJ2-5; 8 bases fit TRBD1. The tail of the sequence fits TRBJ2-7 better, so the J call may be wrong. The CDR3 sequence is 14 residues long. Germline CDR1 is LGHNA and CDR2 is YSLEER.

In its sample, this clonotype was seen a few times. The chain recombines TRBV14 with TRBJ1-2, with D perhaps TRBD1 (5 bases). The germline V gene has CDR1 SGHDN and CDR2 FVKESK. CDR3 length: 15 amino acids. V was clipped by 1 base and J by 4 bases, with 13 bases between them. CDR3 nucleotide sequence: TGTGCCAGCAGCCAAGGGCAGGGAATCATCTATGGCTACACCTTC. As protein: CASSQGQGIIYGYTF.

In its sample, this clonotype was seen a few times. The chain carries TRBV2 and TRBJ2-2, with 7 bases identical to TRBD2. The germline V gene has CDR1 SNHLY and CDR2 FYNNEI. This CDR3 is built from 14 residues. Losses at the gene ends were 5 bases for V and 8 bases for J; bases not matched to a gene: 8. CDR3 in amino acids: CASSKGTTGGELFF. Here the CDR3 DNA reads TGTGCCAGCAGTAAGGGGACTACCGGGGGGGAGCTGTTTTTT.

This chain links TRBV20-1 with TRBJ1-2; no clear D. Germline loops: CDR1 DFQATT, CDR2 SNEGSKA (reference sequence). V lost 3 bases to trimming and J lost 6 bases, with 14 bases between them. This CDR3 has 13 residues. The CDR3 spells CSARRAEGNGYTF. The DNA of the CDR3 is TGCAGTGCTAGGAGGGCCGAAGGCAATGGCTACACCTTC.

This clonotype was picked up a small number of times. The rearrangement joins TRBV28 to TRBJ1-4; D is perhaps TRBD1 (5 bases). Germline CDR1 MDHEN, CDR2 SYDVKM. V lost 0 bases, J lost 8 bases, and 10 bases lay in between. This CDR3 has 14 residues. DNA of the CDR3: TGTGCCAGCAGTTTATGGGGGGGACGAGAAAAACTGTTTTTT. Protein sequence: CASSLWGGREKLFF.

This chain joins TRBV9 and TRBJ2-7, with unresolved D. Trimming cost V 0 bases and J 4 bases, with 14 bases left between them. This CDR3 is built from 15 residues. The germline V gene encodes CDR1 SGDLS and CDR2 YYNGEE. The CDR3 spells CASSVAHGPPYEQYF. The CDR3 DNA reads TGTGCCAGCAGCGTAGCACATGGACCCCCTTACGAGCAGTACTTC.

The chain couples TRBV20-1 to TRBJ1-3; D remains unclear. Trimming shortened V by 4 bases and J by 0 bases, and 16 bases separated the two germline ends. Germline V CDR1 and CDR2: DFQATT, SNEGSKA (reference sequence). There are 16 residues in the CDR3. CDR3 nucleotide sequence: TGCAGTGCTATGTCGAGATTTTCTGTCTCTGGAAACACCATATATTTT. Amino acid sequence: CSAMSRFSVSGNTIYF.

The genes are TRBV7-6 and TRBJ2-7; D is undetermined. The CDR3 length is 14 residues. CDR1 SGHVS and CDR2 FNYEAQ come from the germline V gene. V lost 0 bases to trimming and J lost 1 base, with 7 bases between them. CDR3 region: CASSLAARSYEQYF. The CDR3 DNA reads TGTGCCAGCAGCTTAGCGGCCCGATCCTACGAGCAGTACTTC.

The CDR3 sequence is CASSVEEAGVPGEQFF. The CDR3 DNA reads as TGTGCCAGCAGCGTAGAGGAGGCGGGGGTCCCCGGTGAGCAGTTCTTC. V and J are TRBV9 and TRBJ2-1; TRBD2 matches at 7 bases. Trimming at V came to 0 bases and at J to 9 bases, leaving 12 bases not matched to a gene. CDR3 length: 16 residues. The germline CDR1 and CDR2 sequences are SGDLS and YYNGEE.

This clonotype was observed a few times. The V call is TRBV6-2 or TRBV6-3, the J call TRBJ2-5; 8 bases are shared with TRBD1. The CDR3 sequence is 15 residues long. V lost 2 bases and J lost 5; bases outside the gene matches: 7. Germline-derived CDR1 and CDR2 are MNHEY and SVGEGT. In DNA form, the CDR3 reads TGTGCCAGCAGTTACCCCCGGACAGGGCTGGAGACCCAGTACTTC. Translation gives CASSYPRTGLETQYF.

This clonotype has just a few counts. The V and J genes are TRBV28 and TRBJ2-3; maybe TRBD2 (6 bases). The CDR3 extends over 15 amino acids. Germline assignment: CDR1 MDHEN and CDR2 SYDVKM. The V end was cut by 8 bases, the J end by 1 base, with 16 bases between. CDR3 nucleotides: TGTGCCAGCCAAAACGGAGGGGCTGGCACAGATACGCAGTATTTT. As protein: CASQNGGAGTDTQYF.

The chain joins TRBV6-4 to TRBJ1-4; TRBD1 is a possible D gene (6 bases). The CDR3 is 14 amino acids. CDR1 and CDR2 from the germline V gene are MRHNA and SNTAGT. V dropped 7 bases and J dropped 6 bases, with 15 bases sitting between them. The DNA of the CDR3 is TGTGCCAGCACCAAGGGGGGGAGGTATGAAAAACTGTTTTTT. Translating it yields CASTKGGRYEKLFF.

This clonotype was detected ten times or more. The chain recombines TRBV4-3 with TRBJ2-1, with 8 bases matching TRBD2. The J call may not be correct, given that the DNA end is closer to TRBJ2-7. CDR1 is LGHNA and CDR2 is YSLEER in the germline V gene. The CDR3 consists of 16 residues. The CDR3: CASSQEFPGGASEQYF. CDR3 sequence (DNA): TGCGCCAGCAGCCAAGAATTCCCGGGGGGGGCCAGCGAGCAGTACTTC.

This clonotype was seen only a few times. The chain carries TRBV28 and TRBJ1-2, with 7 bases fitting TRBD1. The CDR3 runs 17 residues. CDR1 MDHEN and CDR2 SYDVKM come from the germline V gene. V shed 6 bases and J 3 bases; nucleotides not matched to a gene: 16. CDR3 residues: CASSLIHGTDYYYGYTF. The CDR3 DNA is TGTGCCAGCAGCCTGATCCACGGGACAGATTACTACTATGGCTACACCTTC.